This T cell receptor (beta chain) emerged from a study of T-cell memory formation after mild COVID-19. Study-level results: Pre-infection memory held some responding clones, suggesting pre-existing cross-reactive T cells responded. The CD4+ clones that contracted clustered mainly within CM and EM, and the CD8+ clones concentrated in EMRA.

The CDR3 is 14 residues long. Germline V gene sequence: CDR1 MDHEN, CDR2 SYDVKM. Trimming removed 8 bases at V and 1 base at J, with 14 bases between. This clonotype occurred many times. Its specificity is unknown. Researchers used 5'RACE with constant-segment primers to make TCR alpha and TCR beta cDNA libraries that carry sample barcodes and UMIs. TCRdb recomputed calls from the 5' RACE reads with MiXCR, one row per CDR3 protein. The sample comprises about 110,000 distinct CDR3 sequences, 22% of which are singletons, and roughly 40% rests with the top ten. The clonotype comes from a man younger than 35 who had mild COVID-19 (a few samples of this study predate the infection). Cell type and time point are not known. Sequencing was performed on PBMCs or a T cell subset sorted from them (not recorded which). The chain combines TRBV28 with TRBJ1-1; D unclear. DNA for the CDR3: TGTGCCAGCGGCCTCCCCGGACGGAACACTGAAGCTTTCTTT. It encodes CASGLPGRNTEAFF.